The subject of this entry is one TCR beta chain. Its antigen is currently unknown. From blood CD8+ and CD4+ T cells, the TCR beta chain was sequenced. These data come from a study of CD8 T cells in Susac syndrome. Study conclusions and caveats: The study acknowledged a relatively small number of individuals in its TCR sequencing and HLA analysis.

The V and J ends lost 0 bases and 7 bases respectively, with 16 bases between them. The CDR3 extends over 15 amino acids. Per the germline V gene, CDR1 is LGHDT and CDR2 is YNNKEL (reference sequence). The authors reverse transcribed roughly 0.5 to 1 ug RNA with random hexamers. Amplification of TCR beta CDR3 across 54 Vbeta and 13 Jbeta was performed with immunoSEQ multiplex PCR. Using its own MiXCR run on the immunoSEQ multiplex PCR reads, TCRdb lists one record per CDR3 protein. The sample consists of almost 450,000 distinct CDR3 sequences, more than 80% of them appearing once. V gene TRBV3-1 combines with J gene TRBJ2-7; D is unclear. This sequence originates from a human donor with multiple sclerosis. The sample consisted of CD8+ T cells from PBMCs. The CDR3 sequence: CASSQDGVGPQEQYF. The CDR3 DNA is TGTGCCAGCAGCCAAGATGGAGTGGGCCCGCAGGAGCAGTACTTC.